This TCR beta chain was documented in a study of a mutant IDH1 vaccine in newly diagnosed glioma. Study at large: Vaccination followed radiotherapy alone by 4-6 weeks, or accompanied temozolomide cycles. Held at week 35, visit V12 was the safety follow-up, and visit V13 followed at week 47.

Notes on this clone: Its specificity is unknown.

This sample's time point: week 35, safety follow-up. The investigators gave 300 ug of mutant IDH1 20-mer peptide in each vaccine dose, together with topical imiquimod. Patients in the study were vaccinated eight times, receiving shots in weeks 1, 3, 5, 7, 11, 15, 19 and 23. The CDR3 length is 12 residues. Looked up from germline, CDR1 is SNHLY and CDR2 is FYNNEI. J lost 2 bases, V lost 10 bases, and 5 bases had no gene match. Only in-frame clones appear in the TCRdb table, and some are missing; sequencing was by immunoSEQ multiplex PCR. The sample lists approximately 31,000 clones; around 80% were seen once.

This TCR was recovered from a man aged 40-49 years with glioma. Some clones in this sample may be carry-over from other donors' samples. This chain links TRBV2 with TRBJ2-7, with 7 bases fitting TRBD1. The sample here was PBMCs, taken from a glioma patient whose treatment included an IDH1 peptide vaccine. CDR3 residues: CATDRVPYEQYF. As DNA, the CDR3 is TGTGCCACAGACAGGGTTCCCTACGAGCAGTACTTC.